This is a list of T cell receptor beta chains from one sample in a study of control samples from healthy donors and cancer patients. The table came from immunoSEQ multiplex PCR; TCRdb's copy has only in-frame clones and leaves some out. Here the sample spans approximately 120,000 clones, about nine tenths being singletons. Specimen: blood. These receptors were collected from a human donor in good health. The donor label of this sample is uncertain. Each CDR3 is given with its conserved first and last residue. D genes are given only for firm matches. For some rows the clone size is stated as once, few or many, or as a class when expanded; others skip it.

d_call	v_call	j_call	clone_size	cdr3_aa	cdr3_nt
NA	TRBV11-2	TRBJ2-4	NA	CASSPSVDIKNIQYF	TGTGCCAGCAGCCCCTCGGTGGACATCAAAAACATTCAGTACTTC
NA	TRBV6-6	TRBJ1-3	NA	CATTLAGAGNTIYF	TGTGCTACCACTTTAGCGGGAGCGGGAAACACCATATATTTT
NA	TRBV6-5	TRBJ1-1	NA	CASRIRTQNTEAFF	TGTGCCAGCAGGATTCGAACTCAGAACACTGAAGCTTTCTTT
NA	TRBV7-3	TRBJ1-2	NA	CASSLEANAGYTF	TGTGCCAGCAGCTTGGAGGCGAATGCTGGCTACACCTTC
NA	TRBV5-1	TRBJ1-5	NA	CASSLGGTYNQPQHF	TGCGCCAGCAGCTTGGGGGGTACGTATAATCAGCCCCAGCATTTT
NA	TRBV7-2	TRBJ2-1	NA	CASSHGGGASLYNEQFF	TGTGCCAGCAGCCATGGGGGAGGCGCCTCTCTGTACAATGAGCAGTTCTTC
TRBD1	TRBV5-1	TRBJ1-2	NA	CASSWDSPNYGYTF	TGCGCCAGCAGCTGGGACAGTCCTAACTATGGCTACACCTTC
NA	TRBV19	TRBJ1-5	NA	CASSGSIYSNQPQHF	TGTGCCAGTAGTGGATCGATATATAGCAATCAGCCCCAGCATTTT
TRBD1	TRBV5-4	TRBJ2-3	few	CASTSGQGTDTQYF	TGTGCCAGCACCAGCGGACAGGGCACAGATACGCAGTATTTT
NA	TRBV5-6	TRBJ1-2	NA	CASSFVQANYGYTF	TGTGCCAGCAGCTTCGTCCAGGCTAACTATGGCTACACCTTC
NA	TRBV6-5	TRBJ2-1	NA	CASRFWSVDEQFF	TGTGCCAGCAGGTTTTGGAGCGTCGATGAGCAGTTCTTC
NA	TRBV10-3	TRBJ1-1	NA	CAISESGKNTEAFF	TGTGCCATCAGTGAGTCGGGCAAGAACACTGAAGCTTTCTTT
NA	TRBV18	TRBJ1-1	NA	CASSPTVLNTEAFF	TGTGCCAGCTCACCCACTGTGCTGAACACTGAAGCTTTCTTT
NA	TRBV9	TRBJ1-5	NA	CARWQRLNHSNQPQHF	TGTGCCAGGTGGCAAAGGCTTAACCATAGCAATCAGCCCCAGCATTTT
NA	TRBV9	TRBJ2-5	NA	CASSVSGSQETQYF	TGTGCCAGCAGCGTGAGCGGCTCCCAAGAGACCCAGTACTTC
NA	TRBV5-5	TRBJ2-7	NA	CASSLGWSGSYEQYF	TGTGCCAGCAGCTTGGGTTGGAGTGGGTCCTACGAGCAGTACTTC
NA	TRBV16	TRBJ2-3	NA	CASSQSQRGRGDTQYF	TGTGCCAGCAGCCAATCCCAGAGGGGCCGGGGAGATACGCAGTATTTT
NA	TRBV7-7	TRBJ2-3	NA	CASSSGRSTDTQYF	TGTGCTAGCAGCTCGGGACGGAGCACAGATACGCAGTATTTT
TRBD2	TRBV24-1	TRBJ2-1	NA	CATSVGLAGLNEQFF	TGTGCCACCAGTGTCGGGCTAGCGGGGCTCAATGAGCAGTTCTTC
TRBD2	TRBV27	TRBJ2-2	NA	CASSSPAGATGELFF	TGTGCCAGCAGTAGCCCAGCGGGGGCCACCGGGGAGCTGTTTTTT
TRBD1	TRBV6-2/TRBV6-3	TRBJ1-6	NA	CASSYGQGNSPLHF	TGTGCCAGCAGTTACGGACAGGGGAATTCACCCCTCCACTTT
NA	TRBV3-1/TRBV3-2	TRBJ1-1	NA	CASSPMRTGKRGTEAFF	TGTGCCAGCAGCCCTATGAGAACAGGGAAAAGAGGGACTGAAGCTTTCTTT
NA	TRBV2	TRBJ2-1	once	CASSVLGNEQFF	TGTGCCAGCAGTGTTTTGGGGAATGAGCAGTTCTTC
TRBD1	TRBV4-1	TRBJ1-5	NA	CASSPRTGGQPQHF	TGCGCCAGCAGCCCCCGGACAGGTGGTCAGCCCCAGCATTTT
NA	TRBV4-2	TRBJ2-7	NA	CASSQDSVSTGEQYF	TGTGCCAGCAGCCAAGATTCTGTCAGCACGGGGGAGCAGTACTTC
TRBD1	TRBV11-2	TRBJ2-2	NA	CASRRPRTGSTGELFF	TGTGCCAGCAGGCGTCCGAGGACAGGGAGCACCGGGGAGCTGTTTTTT
TRBD1	TRBV12-3/TRBV12-4	TRBJ2-7	few	CATRQGASYEQYF	TGTGCCACCAGACAGGGGGCGTCCTACGAGCAGTACTTC
NA	TRBV6-1	TRBJ1-6	NA	CASSDSMGASPLHF	TGTGCCAGCAGTGATTCCATGGGCGCATCCCCCCTCCACTTT
TRBD1	TRBV5-1	TRBJ1-1	NA	CASSPRDRSTEAFF	TGCGCCAGCAGCCCAAGGGACAGGAGCACTGAAGCTTTCTTT
NA	TRBV18	TRBJ2-3	NA	CASSPDTQYF	TGTGCCAGCTCACCAGATACGCAGTATTTT
NA	TRBV11-2	TRBJ1-1	NA	CASSLGSAAGAGAFF	TGTGCCAGCAGCTTAGGATCTGCGGCTGGAGCGGGAGCTTTCTTT
TRBD2	TRBV11-3	TRBJ2-1	NA	CASSLGGGSYNEQFF	TGTGCCAGCAGCTTAGGCGGGGGTTCCTACAATGAGCAGTTCTTC
NA	TRBV5-8	TRBJ2-1	NA	CASSLGGFYNEQFF	TGTGCCAGCAGCTTGGGGGGTTTCTACAATGAGCAGTTCTTC